This passage covers 13 T cell receptor beta chains from one sample sequenced in a study of cytomegalovirus exposure and HLA in healthy donors. This PCR relied on a set of 60 Vbeta primers and 13 Jbeta primers. Only in-frame clones appear in the TCRdb table, and some are missing; sequencing was by immunoSEQ multiplex PCR. The table includes some 150,000 clones, around nine tenths detected once. Material: PBMCs. Receptors originate from a woman aged 25 to 39 in good health and CMV-seronegative.

The rearrangement uses TRBV7-9 and TRBJ1-1; no firm D call. The ends were cut back, 2 bases at V and 1 base at J, with 11 bases in the middle. The CDR3 sequence is 15 residues long. Germline lookup yields CDR1 SEHNR and CDR2 FQNEAQ (reference sequence). The CDR3 protein is CASSLLQHQNTEAFF. CDR3 nucleotides: TGTGCCAGCAGCTTACTCCAACACCAGAACACTGAAGCTTTCTTT.

The rearrangement joins TRBV5-4 to TRBJ2-2; D may be TRBD2 (5 bases). This CDR3 has 16 amino acids. Germline CDR1 is SGHNT and CDR2 is YYREEE (reference sequence). Trimming left V 4 bases short and J 2 bases short, with 15 bases between. As DNA, the CDR3 is TGTGCCAGCAGCAGCGACCCCGGAGGTAACACCGGGGAGCTGTTTTTT. Amino acids: CASSSDPGGNTGELFF.

The J gene is TRBJ1-2, the V gene TRBV6-6, with TRBD1 matching over 7 bases. V trimming: 5 bases; J trimming: 7 bases; junction bases outside the gene matches: 7. Germline V gives CDR1 MNHNY, CDR2 SVGAGI (reference sequence). The CDR3 sequence is 13 residues long. CDR3 in DNA: TGTGCCAGCAGTCGAGACAGGGAAATTGGCTACACCTTC. It translates to CASSRDREIGYTF.

The chain employs TRBV19 and TRBJ2-3; 7 bases align to TRBD2. J was trimmed by 5 bases and V by 7 bases; bases with no gene match: 6. Germline V gives CDR1 LNHDA, CDR2 SQIVND (reference sequence). The CDR3 loop spans 13 amino acids. In DNA form, the CDR3 reads TGTGCCAGTAATCTTCGGGGGGAAGATACGCAGTATTTT. Translation gives CASNLRGEDTQYF.

The chain combines TRBV5-4 with TRBJ2-5, with 8 positions matching TRBD2. Trimming at V came to 2 bases and at J to 4 bases, leaving 7 bases not matched to a gene. Germline V lookup: CDR1 SGHNT, CDR2 YYREEE (reference sequence). There are 15 residues in the CDR3. CDR3 nucleotide sequence: TGTGCCAGCAGCTTACCGGGTACTAGCGGAGAGACCCAGTACTTC. This encodes CASSLPGTSGETQYF.

Only one count was recorded for this clone. This rearrangement joins TRBV11-2 to TRBJ2-1, with a tentative D call TRBD1 (5 bases). The CDR3 consists of 16 residues. V lost 2 bases and J lost 4, with 15 bases in between. From germline, CDR1 is SGHAT and CDR2 FQNNGV. The CDR3 spells CASSLMGSGIYNEQFF. The CDR3 nucleotides read TGTGCCAGCAGCTTAATGGGGTCAGGGATATACAATGAGCAGTTCTTC.

This clone showed up just a few times. Here the CDR3 DNA reads TGTGCCAGCAGCTTGGGCAGACAGAGCTCCTACGAGCAGTACTTC. Its translation: CASSLGRQSSYEQYF. The chain combines TRBV5-6 with TRBJ2-7; D is perhaps TRBD1 (5 bases). V was trimmed by 0 bases and J by 0 bases, leaving 10 bases between them. The CDR3 has 15 amino acids. The germline gives CDR1 SGHDT, CDR2 YYEEEE.

The rearrangement uses TRBV27 and TRBJ2-1; D is uncertain. The CDR3 contains 14 residues. Per germline, CDR1 MNHEY and CDR2 SMNVEV (reference sequence). V lost 0 bases, J lost 6 bases, and 9 bases lay in between. The CDR3 loop reads CASSLSAASNEQFF. As DNA, the CDR3 is TGTGCCAGCAGTTTATCAGCCGCTAGCAATGAGCAGTTCTTC.

The chain has TRBV11-2 and TRBJ2-7, with 7 bases matching TRBD2. V lost 6 bases, J lost 1 base, and 9 bases stayed unmatched. This CDR3 comprises 15 residues. Germline V gene lookup returns CDR1 SGHAT and CDR2 FQNNGV. The CDR3 DNA sequence: TGTGCCAGCAGGGGTTTTAGCGGGTTTTCCTACGAGCAGTACTTC. This translates into CASRGFSGFSYEQYF.

The chain links TRBV7-3 to TRBJ1-2; D may be TRBD1 (6 bases). V was cut by 3 bases and J by 6 bases, with 11 bases left in between. Germline assignment: CDR1 SGHTA and CDR2 FQGTGA. This CDR3 region has 13 residues. CDR3 sequence reads: CASSLGGAHGYTF. DNA for the CDR3: TGTGCCAGCAGCTTGGGGGGGGCGCATGGCTACACCTTC.

V usage is TRBV28 and J usage is TRBJ1-5, with TRBD1 matching over 7 bases. This CDR3 contains 14 residues. V lost 8 bases, J lost 1 base, and 5 bases stayed unmatched. The V gene's germline CDR1 is MDHEN and CDR2 SYDVKM. The CDR3 is CASLGQQSNQPQHF. Here the CDR3 DNA reads TGTGCCAGCTTGGGACAGCAAAGCAATCAGCCCCAGCATTTT. The entire variable domain, with the rest obtained from reference TRBV28 and TRBJ1-5, is as follows: DVKVTQSSRYLVKRTGEKVFLECVQDMDHENMFWYRQDPGLGLRLIYFSYDVKMKEKGDIPEGYSVSREKKERFSLILESASTNQTSMYLCASLGQQSNQPQHFGDGTRLSIL.

This clone occurred once. At one end, the junction sequence differs from germline, possibly due to a read error. The chain couples TRBV29-1 to TRBJ2-3, with a tentative D call TRBD1 (5 bases). The CDR3 runs 12 residues. Germline-derived CDR1 and CDR2 are SQVTM and ANQGSEA. For the CDR3, the DNA is TGCAGCGTTGAAGATCAGACAGACACGCAGTATTTT. Translating it yields CSVEDQTDTQYF.

The chain has TRBV28 and TRBJ2-5, with 9 bases fitting TRBD2. V lost 2 bases and J lost 3; bases outside the gene matches: 13. This CDR3 is 18 amino acids long. The V gene's germline CDR1 is MDHEN and CDR2 SYDVKM. CDR3 DNA: TGTGCCAGCAGTTTAGGTAGCGGGAGTGGTTCACGCAAAGAGACCCAGTACTTC. Its translation is CASSLGSGSGSRKETQYF.